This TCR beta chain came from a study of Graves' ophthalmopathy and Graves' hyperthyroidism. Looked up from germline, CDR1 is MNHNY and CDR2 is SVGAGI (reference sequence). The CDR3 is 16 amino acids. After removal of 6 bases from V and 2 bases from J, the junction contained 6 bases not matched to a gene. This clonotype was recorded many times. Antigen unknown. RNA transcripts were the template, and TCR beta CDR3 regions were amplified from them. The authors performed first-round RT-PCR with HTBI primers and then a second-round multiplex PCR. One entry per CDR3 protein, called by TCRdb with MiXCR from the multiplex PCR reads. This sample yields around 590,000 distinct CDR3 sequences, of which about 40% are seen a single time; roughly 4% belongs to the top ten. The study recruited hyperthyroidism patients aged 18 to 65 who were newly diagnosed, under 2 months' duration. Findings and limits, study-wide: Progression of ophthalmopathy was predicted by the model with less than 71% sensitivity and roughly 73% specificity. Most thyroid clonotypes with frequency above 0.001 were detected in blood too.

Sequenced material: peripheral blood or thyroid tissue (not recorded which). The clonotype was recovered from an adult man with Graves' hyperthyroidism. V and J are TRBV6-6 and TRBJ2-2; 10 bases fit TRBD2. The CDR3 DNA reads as TGTGCCAGCAGCCTGCGACTAGCGGGTAACACCGGGGAGCTGTTTTTT. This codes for CASSLRLAGNTGELFF.